One and the same sample provided the 19 T cell receptor beta chains below, sequenced in a study of cytomegalovirus exposure and HLA in healthy donors. Both 60 Vbeta primers and 13 Jbeta primers went into the PCR. Only in-frame clones appear in the TCRdb table, and some are missing; sequencing was by immunoSEQ multiplex PCR. The profile shows 140,000 to 150,000 clones, roughly 80% of them singletons. The sample consisted of PBMCs. The receptor source for this set is a woman in her forties in good health and CMV-seropositive.

V and J are TRBV10-1 and TRBJ2-5; D might be TRBD1 (6 bases). From germline, CDR1 is WNHNN and CDR2 SYGVQD (reference sequence). V lost 0 bases to trimming and J lost 5 bases, with 10 bases between them. CDR3 length: 14 amino acids. CDR3 region: CASSESTGLETQYF. The CDR3 nucleotides read TGCGCCAGCAGTGAGTCCACAGGGTTGGAGACCCAGTACTTC.

The CDR3 DNA reads as TGTGCCATCAGTGAGGGACAGGGGGCTGACTATGGCTACACCTTC. Its protein is CAISEGQGADYGYTF. The gene calls are TRBV10-3 and TRBJ1-2; 11 bases fit TRBD1. The V gene's germline CDR1 is ENHRY and CDR2 SYGVKD. The junction had 2 bases not matched to a gene; V was cut back by 2 bases and J by 3 bases. The CDR3 sequence is 15 residues long.

This rearrangement joins TRBV2 to TRBJ1-5; D might be TRBD1 (5 bases). The V end lost 6 bases, the J end lost 4 bases, and 13 bases lay between the germline ends. Germline values: CDR1 SNHLY, CDR2 FYNNEI. The CDR3 extends over 14 amino acids. CDR3 amino acids: CASRDDSPNQPQHF. CDR3 nucleotides: TGTGCCAGCAGGGACGACAGCCCAAATCAGCCCCAGCATTTT. Together with reference TRBV2 and TRBJ1-5, the CDR3 gives the full variable domain: EPEVTQTPSHQVTQMGQEVILRCVPISNHLYFYWYRQILGQKVEFLVSFYNNEISEKSEIFDDQFSVERPDGSNFTLKIRSTKLEDSAMYFCASRDDSPNQPQHFGDGTRLSIL.

The V gene is TRBV4-1, the J gene TRBJ1-5; 10 nucleotides align to TRBD1. Germline V CDR1 and CDR2: MGHRA, YSYEKL. The CDR3 totals 17 residues. J lost 7 bases, V lost 0 bases, and 9 bases had no gene match. CDR3 in DNA: TGCGCCAGCAGCCAAGAGATGGCCGGGACAGGGGTACAGCCCCAGCATTTT. This sequence encodes CASSQEMAGTGVQPQHF.

The chain is built from TRBV5-1 and TRBJ1-2; 7 nucleotides agree with TRBD1. Germline CDR1 and CDR2: SGHRS and YFSETQ. J was trimmed by 3 bases and V by 0 bases; bases with no gene match: 2. The CDR3 sequence is 14 residues long. CDR3 protein: CASSLVRGDYGYTF. Here the CDR3 DNA reads TGCGCCAGCAGCTTGGTCAGGGGGGACTATGGCTACACCTTC.

The rearrangement links TRBV19 to TRBJ1-2; TRBD1 might be the D (5 bases). Trimming pared 0 bases from V and 2 bases from J, leaving 10 bases between. The CDR3 consists of 15 residues. The germline V gene has CDR1 LNHDA and CDR2 SQIVND (reference sequence). The CDR3 spells CASSIDNRGNYGYTF. The DNA for the CDR3 is TGTGCCAGTAGTATAGATAACCGGGGGAACTATGGCTACACCTTC.

The chain couples TRBV9 to TRBJ2-2; D gene unclear. The CDR3 sequence is 15 residues long. Germline assignment: CDR1 SGDLS and CDR2 YYNGEE. Trimming took 2 bases from V and 1 from J, leaving 9 bases between them. The CDR3 loop is CASSVVSVNTGELFF. The DNA of the CDR3 is TGTGCCAGCAGCGTCGTATCCGTGAACACCGGGGAGCTGTTTTTT. Full variable domain (outside the CDR3, taken from reference TRBV9 and TRBJ2-2): DSGVTQTPKHLITATGQRVTLRCSPRSGDLSVYWYQQSLDQGLQFLIQYYNGEERAKGNILERFSAQQFPDLHSELNLSSLELGDSALYFCASSVVSVNTGELFFGEGSRLTVL.

The J gene is TRBJ2-2, the V gene TRBV9, with 10 bases lining up with TRBD1. CDR3 length equals 15 residues. The germline CDR1 and CDR2 sequences are SGDLS and YYNGEE. The ends lost 3 bases at V and 6 bases at J; junction bases unmatched: 5. CDR3 DNA sequence: TGTGCCAGCAGCGCAAGACAGGGGGCTTCCGGGGAGCTGTTTTTT. Its translation: CASSARQGASGELFF. The whole variable domain, remainder taken from reference TRBV9 and TRBJ2-2, is DSGVTQTPKHLITATGQRVTLRCSPRSGDLSVYWYQQSLDQGLQFLIQYYNGEERAKGNILERFSAQQFPDLHSELNLSSLELGDSALYFCASSARQGASGELFFGEGSRLTVL.

The V and J genes are TRBV10-3 and TRBJ2-7; 10 bases align to TRBD2. The CDR3 runs to 16 residues. The V and J ends lost 4 bases and 5 bases, in that order; junction bases with no gene match: 11. Germline lookup yields CDR1 ENHRY and CDR2 SYGVKD. Written as DNA, the CDR3 is TGTGCCATCAGTGCCCTAGCGGGAGCCACCACCCACGAGCAGTACTTC. Residues: CAISALAGATTHEQYF.

The chain links TRBV28 to TRBJ2-3, with 11 bases that match TRBD2. The ends lost 5 bases at V and 3 bases at J; junction bases unmatched: 4. CDR1 and CDR2 from the germline V gene are MDHEN and SYDVKM. The CDR3 is made up of 15 amino acids. The CDR3 nucleotides are TGTGCCAGCAGTCGGGCTAGCGGGGGGACAGATACGCAGTATTTT. Its translation is CASSRASGGTDTQYF.

The chain combines TRBV6-5 with TRBJ2-3; 9 bases line up with TRBD1. J was trimmed by 3 bases and V by 10 bases; bases with no gene match: 8. Germline CDR1 and CDR2: MNHEY and SVGAGI. There are 14 residues in the CDR3. CDR3 sequence (DNA): TGTGCCATAAGACAGGGGGTTGGTACAGATACGCAGTATTTT. Translating it yields CAIRQGVGTDTQYF.

The genes are TRBV5-1 and TRBJ1-1; 10 positions match TRBD1. Per the germline V gene, CDR1 is SGHRS and CDR2 is YFSETQ. The length of the CDR3 is 15 residues. Trimming removed 5 bases from V and 1 base from J; junction bases left unmatched: 5. DNA of the CDR3: TGCGCCAGCAGGCGACAGGGGGCGACGAACACTGAAGCTTTCTTT. As protein: CASRRQGATNTEAFF.

The rearrangement uses TRBV10-1 and TRBJ2-7; 7 bases fit TRBD1. J was trimmed by 5 bases and V by 1 base; bases with no gene match: 2. In germline, CDR1 is WNHNN, CDR2 SYGVQD (reference sequence). The CDR3 is 13 residues long. The CDR3: CASSEFQGDEQYF. CDR3 nucleotide sequence: TGCGCCAGCAGTGAGTTCCAGGGGGACGAGCAGTACTTC.

The gene calls are TRBV5-6 and TRBJ2-5; D may be TRBD2 (5 bases). The CDR3 runs to 13 residues. The germline V and J ends were trimmed by 2 bases and 5 bases, with 10 bases remaining between them. Germline assignment: CDR1 SGHDT and CDR2 YYEEEE. The CDR3 sequence is CASSLLELETQYF. In DNA form, the CDR3 reads TGTGCCAGCAGCTTACTAGAGTTGGAGACCCAGTACTTC.

The CDR3 loop reads CASSPFFSGTDTQYF. CDR3 nucleotide sequence: TGTGCCAGCAGTCCATTTTTTAGCGGCACAGATACGCAGTATTTT. The chain employs TRBV6-5 and TRBJ2-3; D may be TRBD2 (5 bases). V shed 5 bases and J shed 1 base, with 13 bases lying between them. The CDR3 extends over 15 amino acids. The V gene's germline CDR1 is MNHEY and CDR2 SVGAGI.

The V call is TRBV15, the J call TRBJ2-1, with TRBD1 matching over 7 bases. Germline V lookup: CDR1 LNHNV, CDR2 YYDKDF (reference sequence). The CDR3 covers 15 residues. V was pared by 2 bases and J by 3 bases, with 4 bases of the junction left unmatched. The CDR3 DNA is TGTGCCACCAGCAGATTTGGGACAGACTACAATGAGCAGTTCTTC. Protein sequence: CATSRFGTDYNEQFF.

The chain employs TRBV5-1 and TRBJ1-6; no clear D gene. Trimming left V 1 base short and J 7 bases short, with 9 bases between. Germline loops: CDR1 SGHRS, CDR2 YFSETQ. The CDR3 has 14 amino acids. This CDR3 is CASSLSQKNSPLHF. In DNA form, the CDR3 reads TGCGCCAGCAGCTTGTCACAAAAAAATTCACCCCTCCACTTT.

The chain has TRBV11-2 and TRBJ1-1, with D unclear. CDR1 SGHAT and CDR2 FQNNGV come from the germline V gene. V lost 0 bases, J lost 4 bases, and 6 bases lay in between. There are 13 residues in the CDR3. CDR3 protein: CASSLEFGTEAFF. For the CDR3, the DNA is TGTGCCAGCAGCTTAGAGTTCGGCACTGAAGCTTTCTTT.

In its sample, this clone was seen once. The chain couples TRBV4-2 to TRBJ2-2, with 9 nucleotides matching TRBD2. The CDR3 extends over 17 amino acids. Looked up from germline, CDR1 is LGHNA and CDR2 is YNFKEQ. The V gene end was trimmed by 0 bases and the J gene end by 7 bases; junction bases not matched to a gene: 9. CDR3 coding DNA: TGTGCCAGCAGCCAAGATTGGGGCGGGGGGGCCATCGGGGAGCTGTTTTTT. It yields the protein CASSQDWGGGAIGELFF.